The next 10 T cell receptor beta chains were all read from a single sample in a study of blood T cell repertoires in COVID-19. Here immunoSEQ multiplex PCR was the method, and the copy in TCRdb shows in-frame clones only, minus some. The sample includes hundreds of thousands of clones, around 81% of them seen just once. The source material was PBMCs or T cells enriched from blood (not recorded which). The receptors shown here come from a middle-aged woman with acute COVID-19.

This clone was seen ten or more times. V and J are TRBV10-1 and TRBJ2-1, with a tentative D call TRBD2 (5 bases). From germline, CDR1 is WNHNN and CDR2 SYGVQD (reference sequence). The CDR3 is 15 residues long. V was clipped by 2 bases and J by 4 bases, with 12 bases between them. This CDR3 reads CASSEAGGAYNEQFF. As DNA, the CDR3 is TGCGCCAGCAGTGAGGCAGGAGGAGCGTACAATGAGCAGTTCTTC.

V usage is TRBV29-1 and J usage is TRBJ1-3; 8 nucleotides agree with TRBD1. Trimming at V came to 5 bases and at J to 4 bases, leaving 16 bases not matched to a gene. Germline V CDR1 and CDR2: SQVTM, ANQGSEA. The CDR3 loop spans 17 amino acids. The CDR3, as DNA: TGCAGCGTTAACCCCTTGGACGCCAGGGGGCGAGGAAACACCATATATTTT. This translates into CSVNPLDARGRGNTIYF.

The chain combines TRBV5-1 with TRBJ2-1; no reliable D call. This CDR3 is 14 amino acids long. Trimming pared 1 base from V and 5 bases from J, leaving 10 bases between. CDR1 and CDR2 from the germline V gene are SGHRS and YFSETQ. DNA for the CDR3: TGCGCCAGCAGCTTGTCATTAGCTGACAATGAGCAGTTCTTC. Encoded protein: CASSLSLADNEQFF.

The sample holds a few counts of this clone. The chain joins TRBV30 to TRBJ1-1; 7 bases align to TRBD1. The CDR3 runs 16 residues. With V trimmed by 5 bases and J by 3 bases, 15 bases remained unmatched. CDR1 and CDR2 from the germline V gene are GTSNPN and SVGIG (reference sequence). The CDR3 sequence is CAWFQAPTGKHTEAFF. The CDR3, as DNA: TGTGCCTGGTTTCAAGCGCCGACAGGGAAGCACACTGAAGCTTTCTTT.

This CDR3 is CASSIRGRRTEAFF. The CDR3 bases are TGTGCCAGCAGTATCAGGGGGCGAAGAACTGAAGCTTTCTTT. The chain uses TRBV28 and TRBJ1-1; 8 bases agree with TRBD1. The CDR3 spans 14 residues. Germline trimming cut 5 bases from V and 5 bases from J; bases unmatched to any gene: 7. Germline-derived CDR1 and CDR2 are MDHEN and SYDVKM.

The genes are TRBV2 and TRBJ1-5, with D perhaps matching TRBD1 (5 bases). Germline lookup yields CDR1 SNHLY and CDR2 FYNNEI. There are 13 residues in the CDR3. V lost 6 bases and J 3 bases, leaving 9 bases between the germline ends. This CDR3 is CASRQDPNQPQHF. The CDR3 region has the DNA TGTGCCAGCAGACAGGACCCCAATCAGCCCCAGCATTTT.

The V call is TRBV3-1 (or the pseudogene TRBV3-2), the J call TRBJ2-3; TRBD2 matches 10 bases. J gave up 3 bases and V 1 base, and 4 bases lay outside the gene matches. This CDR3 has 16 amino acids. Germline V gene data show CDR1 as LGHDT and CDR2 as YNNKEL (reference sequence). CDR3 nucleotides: TGTGCCAGCAGCCAAGGTAGCGGGGGGCTAACAGATACGCAGTATTTT. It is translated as CASSQGSGGLTDTQYF.

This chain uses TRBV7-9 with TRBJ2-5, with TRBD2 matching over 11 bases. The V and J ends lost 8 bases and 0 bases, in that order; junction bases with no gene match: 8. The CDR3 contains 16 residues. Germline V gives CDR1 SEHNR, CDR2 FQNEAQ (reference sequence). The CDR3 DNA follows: TGTGCCAGCGGGACTAGCGGAGGGGCTTACCAAGAGACCCAGTACTTC. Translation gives CASGTSGGAYQETQYF.

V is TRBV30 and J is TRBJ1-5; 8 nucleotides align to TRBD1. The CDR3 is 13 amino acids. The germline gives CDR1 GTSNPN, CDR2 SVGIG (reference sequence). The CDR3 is CASTPGGGQPQHF. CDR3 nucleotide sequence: TGTGCTTCGACGCCAGGGGGCGGACAGCCCCAGCATTTT.

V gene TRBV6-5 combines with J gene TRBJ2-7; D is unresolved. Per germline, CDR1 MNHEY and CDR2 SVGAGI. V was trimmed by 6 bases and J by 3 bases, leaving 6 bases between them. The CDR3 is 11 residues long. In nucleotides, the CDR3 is TGTGCCAGCAGGCGAGACTACGAGCAGTACTTC. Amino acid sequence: CASRRDYEQYF.